The source of this T cell receptor (beta chain) is a study of cytomegalovirus exposure and HLA in healthy donors. Turning to this clone: Antigen specificity is unknown.

The PCR contained 60 Vbeta and 13 Jbeta primers. The protocol was immunoSEQ multiplex PCR, while the TCRdb copy is restricted to in-frame clones and leaves out a portion. Among 150,000 to 200,000 clones listed, around 75% were seen once. Study observations and caveats: An ancestry cluster, one associated with Asian ancestry, reportedly showed fewer N-insertions than the approximately 670-donor mean in a later analysis. One cluster of highly shared sequence variants probably arose as a sequencing artifact. Trimming of TCR beta V- and J-genes showed a link, identified in a later analysis, to a missense DCLRE1C variant. Analysis performed later showed TCR beta chains linked to HLA being more clonally expanded than equally common others.

This clonotype was sampled from a woman between 25 and 40 years old in good health and CMV-seronegative. Specimen: PBMCs.

The CDR3 DNA is TGTGCCAGTACGAGAGAAAAACTGTTTTTT. Amino acids: CASTREKLFF. The chain uses TRBV2 and TRBJ1-4; D call uncertain. This CDR3 spans 10 amino acids. In germline, CDR1 is SNHLY, CDR2 FYNNEI. V dropped 9 bases and J dropped 8 bases, with 7 bases sitting between them.